The 30 T cell receptor beta chains in this list originate from one sample, sequenced in a study of Graves' ophthalmopathy and Graves' hyperthyroidism (dated by TCRdb to the late 2010s). Sequencing instrument: Illumina HiSeq 2000. For repertoire sequencing, the TCR beta CDR3 regions were amplified from RNA transcripts. A first-round RT-PCR used HTBI primers with the Qiagen OneStep RT-PCR kit, followed by a second-round multiplex PCR, size selection and purification. In-frame beta chains were kept once TCRdb had trimmed the public reads at Q25 with fastp and called clones with MiXCR. Identical CDR3 proteins give one entry, which carries the most common genes and DNA. A total of a few hundred thousand distinct CDR3 sequences appear in this sample, approximately 17% of them only once. Together, the top ten hold 2.4% of the sample. Material for sequencing was peripheral blood. The receptors derive from an adult woman with stable Graves' hyperthyroidism.

The genes are TRBV2 and TRBJ2-7; no definite D call. V lost 2 bases, J lost 9 bases, and 5 bases lay in between. The CDR3 spans 10 residues. Germline assignment: CDR1 SNHLY and CDR2 FYNNEI. The CDR3 here is CASSELVQYF. The CDR3 coding sequence is TGTGCCAGCAGTGAACTAGTGCAGTACTTC.

This clonotype appeared many times. An end of the junction does not agree with germline; a read error may underlie this. The J gene is TRBJ2-4, the V gene TRBV12-3 or TRBV12-4; TRBD1 might be the D (6 bases). This CDR3 contains 16 residues. The CDR3 reads CASSSSDSLAKNIKYF. As DNA, the CDR3 is TGTGCCAGCAGTTCATCGGACAGCCTAGCCAAAAACATTAAGTACTTC.

This clonotype occurred many times. This chain joins TRBV12-3 or TRBV12-4 and TRBJ2-7; a weak D match, TRBD1 (6 bases). The ends were cut back, 6 bases at V and 3 bases at J, with 15 bases in the middle. CDR3 size: 14 residues. The CDR3, as DNA: TGTGCCAGCAGGTCCTCCCGGGACAACTACGAGCAGTACTTC. It yields the protein CASRSSRDNYEQYF.

Comments on this clonotype: A much larger clone lies one base from this, so it may be a read error. V usage is TRBV12-5 and J usage is TRBJ2-5, with 8 bases that match TRBD1. Germline V gene sequence: CDR1 LGHNT, CDR2 FRNRAP. The CDR3 totals 16 residues. CDR3 region: CASGTFRQGTEESQYF. The CDR3 DNA follows: TGTGCTAGTGGAACATTCAGACAGGGGACTGAAGAGAGCCAGTACTTC.

CDR3: CASRPGTAPWEQYF. In DNA form, the CDR3 reads TGTGCCAGCAGACCAGGGACAGCCCCGTGGGAGCAGTACTTC. The chain joins TRBV6-2 or TRBV6-3 to TRBJ2-7; 7 bases agree with TRBD1. V lost 6 bases to trimming and J lost 7 bases; unmatched junction nucleotides: 12. The CDR3 loop spans 14 amino acids. Germline V CDR1 and CDR2: MNHEY, SVGEGT.

In regard to this clonotype: A much larger clone is a single base away; this may be a read error. Here the CDR3 reads CASSLGVQFWRYEQYV. DNA of the CDR3: TGTGCCAGCTCCCTCGGGGTACAATTTTGGCGCTACGAGCAGTACGTC. The chain carries TRBV12-3 or TRBV12-4 and TRBJ2-7, with D possibly being TRBD2 (5 bases). V gave up 8 bases and J gave up 3 bases, with 23 bases separating them. CDR3 size: 16 residues.

This clonotype occurred a few times. The chain carries TRBV7-8 and TRBJ1-4, with D perhaps TRBD1 (5 bases). Trimming shortened V by 1 base and J by 7 bases, and 13 bases separated the two germline ends. This CDR3 spans 15 amino acids. Germline CDR1 SGHVS, CDR2 FQNEAQ. CDR3 sequence: CASSLEAGWGEKLFF. For the CDR3, the DNA is TGTGCCAGCAGCTTAGAGGCAGGGTGGGGTGAAAAACTGTTTTTT.

The sample holds many counts of this clonotype. This chain links TRBV6-5 with TRBJ1-1; 8 bases agree with TRBD1. J was trimmed by 6 bases and V by 5 bases; bases with no gene match: 2. Germline V gene lookup returns CDR1 MNHEY and CDR2 SVGAGI. CDR3 size: 12 residues. CDR3 sequence reads: CASSIQGAEAFF. The CDR3 nucleotides read TGTGCCAGCAGTATACAGGGGGCTGAAGCTTTCTTT.

This clonotype was counted ten times or more. The J gene is TRBJ2-7, the V gene TRBV20-1; D is unresolved. From germline, CDR1 is DFQATT and CDR2 SNEGSKA (reference sequence). Trimming stripped 2 bases from V and 2 bases from J, with 13 bases between. The CDR3 consists of 14 residues. This CDR3 reads CSARSFSNPYEQYF. The CDR3 DNA follows: TGCAGTGCTAGATCCTTTAGCAATCCCTACGAGCAGTACTTC.

There are many counts of this clonotype. The rearrangement joins TRBV27 to TRBJ1-1; tentative D call: TRBD1 (6 bases). This CDR3 contains 16 residues. V lost 4 bases to trimming and J lost 5 bases, with 20 bases between them. Germline lookup yields CDR1 MNHEY and CDR2 SMNVEV (reference sequence). The CDR3 spells CASSSLQGPGRTEAFF. The CDR3 DNA is TGTGCCAGCAGTTCTTTACAGGGCCCAGGGAGGACTGAAGCTTTCTTT.

This clonotype was detected a few times. The chain couples TRBV28 to TRBJ2-7; D may be TRBD1 or TRBD2 (7 bases each). Trimming left V 3 bases short and J 2 bases short, with 17 bases between. CDR3 length: 16 amino acids. Germline V CDR1 and CDR2: MDHEN, SYDVKM. This chain's CDR3 is CASSFPGGASTYEQYF. In DNA form, the CDR3 reads TGTGCCAGCAGTTTCCCAGGGGGGGCCTCTACCTACGAGCAGTACTTC.

The chain employs TRBV12-5 and TRBJ2-7, with D perhaps matching TRBD2 (5 bases). The CDR3 extends over 13 amino acids. V dropped 0 bases and J dropped 3 bases, with 6 bases sitting between them. Looked up from germline, CDR1 is LGHNT and CDR2 is FRNRAP. The CDR3 loop reads CASGLVGGYEQYF. The CDR3 nucleotides are TGTGCTAGTGGTTTGGTAGGAGGCTACGAGCAGTACTTC.

The table lists this clonotype with many counts. This chain joins TRBV19 and TRBJ2-5; weak D call: TRBD1 (6 bases). V lost 3 bases and J 0 bases, leaving 20 bases between the germline ends. CDR1 and CDR2 from the germline V gene are LNHDA and SQIVND (reference sequence). This CDR3 is 18 amino acids long. The CDR3 region is CASSIGRMGAVYQETQYF. The CDR3 coding sequence is TGTGCCAGTAGTATTGGTCGCATGGGGGCGGTGTACCAAGAGACCCAGTACTTC.

This chain uses TRBV15 with TRBJ2-5, with D perhaps given as TRBD1 or TRBD2 (5 bases each). The CDR3 sequence is 14 residues long. Trimming left V 8 bases short and J 4 bases short, with 17 bases between. CDR1 is LNHNV and CDR2 is YYDKDF in the germline V gene (reference sequence). The CDR3 spells CATALFGTAETQYF. The CDR3 DNA sequence: TGTGCCACCGCCTTGTTTGGGACCGCAGAGACCCAGTACTTC.

The sample holds many counts of this clonotype. The chain carries TRBV14 and TRBJ1-1; D is ambiguous. The length of the CDR3 is 15 residues. Trimming removed 0 bases at V and 4 bases at J, with 12 bases between. The germline V gene has CDR1 SGHDN and CDR2 FVKESK. The CDR3 protein is CASSQDKGLSTEAFF. CDR3 DNA sequence: TGTGCCAGCAGCCAAGATAAGGGCTTGAGCACTGAAGCTTTCTTT. Variable domain in full (rest from reference TRBV14 and TRBJ1-1): EAGVTQFPSHSVIEKGQTVTLRCDPISGHDNLYWYRRVMGKEIKFLLHFVKESKQDESGMPNNRFLAERTGGTYSTLKVQPAELEDSGVYFCASSQDKGLSTEAFFGQGTRLTVV.

The gene calls are TRBV2 and TRBJ1-1; TRBD1 might be the D (6 bases). The germline V and J ends were trimmed by 2 bases and 3 bases, with 13 bases remaining between them. This CDR3 has 15 residues. Per the germline V gene, CDR1 is SNHLY and CDR2 is FYNNEI. CDR3 region: CASSEMGARDTEAFF. The CDR3 DNA is TGTGCCAGCAGTGAAATGGGGGCACGGGACACTGAAGCTTTCTTT.

This clonotype was recorded at least ten times. The chain uses TRBV11-2 and TRBJ1-3; possibly TRBD1 for D (6 bases). With 8 bases removed from V and 0 bases from J, the gap between germline ends came to 14 bases. The CDR3 loop spans 15 amino acids. CDR1 and CDR2 from the germline V gene are SGHAT and FQNNGV. The CDR3 DNA is TGTGCCAGCGGCCCACAGGGCCCCTCTGGAAACACCATATATTTT. Protein product: CASGPQGPSGNTIYF.

This clonotype was found many times. The chain has TRBV5-1 and TRBJ2-4; 10 bases map to TRBD2. Germline V gene sequence: CDR1 SGHRS, CDR2 YFSETQ. The CDR3 covers 19 residues. Losses at the gene ends were 1 base for V and 0 bases for J; bases not matched to a gene: 10. CDR3 sequence (DNA): TGCGCCAGCAGCTTGTCCGCTAGCGGGAGCCTCCTAGCCAAAAACATTCAGTACTTC. It specifies CASSLSASGSLLAKNIQYF.

With regard to this clonotype: A much larger clone differs from this one at a single base, so this may be a read error. This chain joins TRBV7-8 and TRBJ2-5, with D possibly matching TRBD1 (6 bases). The CDR3 is 16 residues long. The V end lost 1 base, the J end lost 8 bases, and 20 bases lay between the germline ends. Germline lookup yields CDR1 SGHVS and CDR2 FQNEAQ. The CDR3, as DNA: TGTGCCAGCAGCTTAGACCGGGACAAAGGAGATGATACCCAGTACTTC. Translation gives CASSLDRDKGDDTQYF.

This clonotype was detected many times. The CDR3, as DNA: TGTGCCAGCTACACGACAGTGAACACTGAAGCTTTCTTT. Amino acid sequence: CASYTTVNTEAFF. The chain uses TRBV28 and TRBJ1-1; possibly TRBD1 for D (5 bases). V was trimmed by 8 bases and J by 0 bases, leaving 10 bases between them. The CDR3 is 13 residues long. CDR1 and CDR2 (germline): MDHEN, SYDVKM.

This clonotype came up many times. This chain connects TRBV27 to TRBJ1-6; TRBD1 aligns across 7 bases. V gave up 5 bases and J gave up 9 bases; unmatched junction bases: 7. CDR1 is MNHEY and CDR2 is SMNVEV in the germline V gene (reference sequence). This CDR3 has 14 residues. CDR3 sequence (DNA): TGTGCCAGCAGTAAAGACAGGGTCTCTTCACCCCTCCACTTT. Its protein product is CASSKDRVSSPLHF.

DNA of the CDR3: TGCGCCAGCAGCCAGCCACGGCAGGGGAACACCATATATTTT. Amino acids: CASSQPRQGNTIYF. J is TRBJ1-3 and V is TRBV4-1; a weak D match, TRBD1 (6 bases). With 3 bases removed from V and 7 bases from J, the gap between germline ends came to 13 bases. The CDR3 has 14 residues. Germline-derived CDR1 and CDR2 are MGHRA and YSYEKL.

J is TRBJ2-5 and V is TRBV12-3 or TRBV12-4; D is uncertain. V was pared by 7 bases and J by 5 bases, with 14 bases between. The CDR3 has 13 residues. The DNA for the CDR3 is TGTGCCAGCACCGAGACCGACGGGGAGACCCAGTACTTC. This gives the protein CASTETDGETQYF.

V gene TRBV6-1 combines with J gene TRBJ1-2; 9 bases are a match to TRBD1. Germline CDR1 MNHNS, CDR2 SASEGT. The V and J ends lost 4 bases and 6 bases, in that order; junction bases with no gene match: 12. The CDR3 is 16 amino acids. The CDR3 DNA is TGTGCCAGCAGTGTCCCCGAGGACAGGGGATTTCATGGCTACACCTTC. This gives the protein CASSVPEDRGFHGYTF.

There are a few counts of this clonotype. V is TRBV7-6 and J is TRBJ1-2; D unresolved. The CDR3 length is 16 residues. Trimming cost V 0 bases and J 8 bases, with 19 bases left between them. Germline CDR1 and CDR2: SGHVS and FNYEAQ. CDR3 sequence: CASSLAPIGSSGGYTF. DNA for the CDR3: TGTGCCAGCAGCTTAGCGCCGATTGGCTCTTCCGGGGGCTACACCTTC.

The V call is TRBV9, the J call TRBJ1-1; maybe TRBD1 (5 bases). Germline assignment: CDR1 SGDLS and CDR2 YYNGEE. With 4 bases removed from V and 0 bases from J, the gap between germline ends came to 13 bases. The CDR3 is 15 residues long. In nucleotides, the CDR3 is TGTGCCAGCAGCCCCGTGGGACGGATGAACACTGAAGCTTTCTTT. Translated: CASSPVGRMNTEAFF.

This clonotype has at least ten counts. The chain recombines TRBV12-3 or TRBV12-4 with TRBJ1-1, with D possibly TRBD1 on 5 matching bases. Trimming removed 5 bases at V and 13 bases at J, with 17 bases between. The CDR3 is made up of 12 amino acids. CDR3 DNA sequence: TGTGCCAGCAGTCCCACCCCGGAAGGGGATTTCTTT. Residues: CASSPTPEGDFF.

The V and J genes are TRBV9 and TRBJ2-3, with TRBD2 matching over 10 bases. CDR1 is SGDLS and CDR2 is YYNGEE in the germline V gene. This CDR3 contains 18 residues. Losses at the gene ends were 0 bases for V and 5 bases for J; bases not matched to a gene: 12. The CDR3 DNA reads as TGTGCCAGCAGCGTAGGGACTAGCGGACCCTCGGGGATAGATACGCAGTATTTT. This gives the protein CASSVGTSGPSGIDTQYF.

This clonotype was counted between two and nine times. A much larger clone differs by one base, so this may be a read error. The CDR3 does not end in the conserved phenylalanine or tryptophan, so this is likely a read error. V and J are TRBV19 and TRBJ1-6; D remains unclear. Trimming took 0 bases from V and 7 from J, leaving 10 bases between them. This CDR3 region has 15 residues. The germline V gene has CDR1 LNHDA and CDR2 SQIVND (reference sequence). The DNA of the CDR3 is TGTGCCAGTAGTATAGAGGCCCGCCAGAATTCACCCCTCCACTAT. It specifies CASSIEARQNSPLHY.

A note on this clonotype: A much bigger clone sits one base away, suggesting this may be a read error. V gene TRBV6-2 or TRBV6-3 combines with J gene TRBJ2-7, with unresolved D. CDR3 length: 13 residues. The germline gives CDR1 MNHEY, CDR2 SVGEGT. V was cut by 2 bases and J by 6 bases, with 11 bases left in between. The CDR3 region is CASSYTLGAEQYF. CDR3 in DNA: TGTGCCAGCAGTTACACCTTGGGCGCCGAGCAGTACTTC.